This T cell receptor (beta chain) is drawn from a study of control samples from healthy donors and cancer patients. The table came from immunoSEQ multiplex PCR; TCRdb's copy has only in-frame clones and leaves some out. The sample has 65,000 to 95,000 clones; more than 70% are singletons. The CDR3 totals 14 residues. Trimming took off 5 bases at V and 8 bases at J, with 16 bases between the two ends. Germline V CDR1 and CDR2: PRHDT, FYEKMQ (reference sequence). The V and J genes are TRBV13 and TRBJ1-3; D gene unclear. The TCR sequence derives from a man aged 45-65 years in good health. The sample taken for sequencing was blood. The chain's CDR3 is CASSRGPRRDTIYF. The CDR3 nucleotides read TGTGCCAGCAGCCGAGGGCCCCGAAGGGACACCATATATTTT.